This T cell receptor beta chain was sequenced in a study of cytomegalovirus exposure and HLA in healthy donors. Study at large: A later analysis reported the 120 validation repertoires used the same platform as the roughly 700 first-cohort repertoires.

The protocol was immunoSEQ multiplex PCR, while the TCRdb copy is restricted to in-frame clones and leaves out a portion. There are roughly 200,000 clones in the sample; roughly 81% occur only once, and around 1.2% lies in the top ten. Details on this clone: Its target is not known.

The junction had 14 bases not matched to a gene; V was cut back by 2 bases and J by 6 bases. Germline V gives CDR1 SEHNR, CDR2 FQNEAQ (reference sequence). The CDR3 is made up of 17 amino acids. The study's findings and limits: It was confirmed in vitro that three of the CMV-associated chains were specific for CMV antigens. There were some public TCRs occurring in many donors, but most TCR sequences were rare.

The origin of this receptor is a woman aged 25 to 45 in good health and CMV-seronegative. The sequencing sample was made of PBMCs. The chain has TRBV7-9 and TRBJ1-2; 8 bases align to TRBD1. This CDR3 is CASSLNAFGQGSNGYTF. The CDR3 region has the DNA TGTGCCAGCAGCTTAAATGCCTTCGGACAGGGTTCGAATGGCTACACCTTC.